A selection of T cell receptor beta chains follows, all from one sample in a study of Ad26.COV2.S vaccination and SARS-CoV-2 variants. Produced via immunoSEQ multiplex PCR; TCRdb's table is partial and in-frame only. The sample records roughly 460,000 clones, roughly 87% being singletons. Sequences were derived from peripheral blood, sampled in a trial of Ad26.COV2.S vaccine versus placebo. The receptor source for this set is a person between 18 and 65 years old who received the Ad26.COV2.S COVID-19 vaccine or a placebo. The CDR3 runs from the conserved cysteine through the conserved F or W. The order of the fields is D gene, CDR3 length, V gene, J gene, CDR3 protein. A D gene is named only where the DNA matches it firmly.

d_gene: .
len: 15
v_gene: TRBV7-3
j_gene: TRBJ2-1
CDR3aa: CASRPSGALYNEQFF

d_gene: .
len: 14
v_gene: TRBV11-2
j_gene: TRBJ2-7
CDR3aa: CASSLAWGSYEQYF

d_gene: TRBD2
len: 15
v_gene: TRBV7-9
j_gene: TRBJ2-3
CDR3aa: CASSPGLASTDTQYF

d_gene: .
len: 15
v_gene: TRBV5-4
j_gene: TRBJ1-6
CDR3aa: CASSLGGGQRSPLHF

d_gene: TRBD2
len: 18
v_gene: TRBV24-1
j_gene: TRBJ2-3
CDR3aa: CATSDRGGALPSTDTQYF

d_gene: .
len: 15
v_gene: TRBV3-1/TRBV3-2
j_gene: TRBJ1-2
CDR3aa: CASSQAQQALYGYTF

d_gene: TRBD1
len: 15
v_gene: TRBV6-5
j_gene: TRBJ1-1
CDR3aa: CASSSPGTANTEAFF

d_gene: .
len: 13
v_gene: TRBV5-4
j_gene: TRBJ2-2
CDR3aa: CASSTTVTGELFF

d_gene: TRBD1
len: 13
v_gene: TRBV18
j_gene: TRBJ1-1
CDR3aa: CASSGQGVTEAFF

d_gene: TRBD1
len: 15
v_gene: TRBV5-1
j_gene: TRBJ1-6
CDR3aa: CASSLGTGQDSPLHF

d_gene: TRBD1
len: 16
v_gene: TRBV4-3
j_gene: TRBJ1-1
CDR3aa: CASSQGAGQSNTEAFF

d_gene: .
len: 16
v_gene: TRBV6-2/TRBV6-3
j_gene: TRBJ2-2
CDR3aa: CASSYGLAGSAGELFF

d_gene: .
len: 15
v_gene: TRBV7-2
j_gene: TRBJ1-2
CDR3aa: CASSLVPGGGYGYTF

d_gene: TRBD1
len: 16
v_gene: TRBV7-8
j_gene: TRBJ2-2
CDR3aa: CASSLVTGANTGELFF

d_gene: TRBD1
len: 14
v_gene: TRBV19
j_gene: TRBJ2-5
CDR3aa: CASSPGQMRGTQYF

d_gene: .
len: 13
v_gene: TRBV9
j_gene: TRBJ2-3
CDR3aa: CASSVGFADTQYF

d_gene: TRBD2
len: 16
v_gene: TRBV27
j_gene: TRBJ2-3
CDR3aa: CASSSGLAGGTDTQYF

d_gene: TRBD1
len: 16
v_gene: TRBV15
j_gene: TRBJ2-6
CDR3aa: CATSSSTGSGANVLTF

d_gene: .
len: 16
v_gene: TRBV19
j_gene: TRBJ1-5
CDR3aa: CASSQDPVFGNQPQHF

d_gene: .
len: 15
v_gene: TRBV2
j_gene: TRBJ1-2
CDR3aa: CAKPRGQAPNYGYTF

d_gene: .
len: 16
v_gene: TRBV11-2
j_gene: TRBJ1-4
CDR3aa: CASSPIKGRESEKLFF

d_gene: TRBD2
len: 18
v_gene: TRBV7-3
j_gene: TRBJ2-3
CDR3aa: CASSLTGLAGPSTDTQYF

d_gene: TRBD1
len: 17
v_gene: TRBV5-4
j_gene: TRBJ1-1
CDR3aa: CASSGWGGTGARTEAFF